The entry that follows covers one TCR beta chain sequence. Its specificity is not known. The sample belongs to a study of T-cell reconstitution after alpha-beta-depleted transplantation in children. General observations from the study: After one year, T-cell counts and TCRbeta diversity mostly came from new T cells. In some patients, recipient T cells and intrathymic progenitors surviving conditioning explained high day-60 diversity. Expanded graft clones numbering several hundred reportedly gave rise to alpha-beta T cells about two months after transplant.

Unique molecular identifiers tagged the TCRbeta library. A single record per CDR3 protein comes from TCRdb applying MiXCR to the PCR reads. This repertoire shows 300,000 to 350,000 distinct CDR3 sequences, roughly 17% found once; its top ten account for about 41%. Trimming removed 1 base from V and 7 bases from J; junction bases left unmatched: 6. CDR1 is MNHEY, CDR2 SMNVEV, per germline (reference sequence). The CDR3 contains 14 residues. The specimen comprised PBMCs, mostly from graft donor cells, sampled 360 days after TCRalphabeta/CD19-depleted stem cell transplant. The source is a male patient between 2 and 10 years old who had a stem cell transplant for acute lymphoblastic leukemia, so the T cells may come from the graft donor. The chain recombines TRBV27 with TRBJ2-7; TRBD1 matches 8 bases. The DNA for the CDR3 is TGTGCCAGCAGTTTATTCGGGACAGGTGAAGAGCAGTACTTC. This sequence encodes CASSLFGTGEEQYF.